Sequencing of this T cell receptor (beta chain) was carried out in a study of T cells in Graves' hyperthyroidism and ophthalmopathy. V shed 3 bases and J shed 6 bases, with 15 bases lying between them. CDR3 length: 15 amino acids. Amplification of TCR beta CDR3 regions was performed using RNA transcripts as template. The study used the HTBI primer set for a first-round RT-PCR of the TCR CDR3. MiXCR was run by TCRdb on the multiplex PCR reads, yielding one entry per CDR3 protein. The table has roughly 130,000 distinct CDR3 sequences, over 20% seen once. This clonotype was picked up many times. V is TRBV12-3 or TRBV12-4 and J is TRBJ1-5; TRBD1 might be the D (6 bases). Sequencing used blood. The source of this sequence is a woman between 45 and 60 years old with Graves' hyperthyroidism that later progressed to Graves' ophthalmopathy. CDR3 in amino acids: CASSFRAGVVQPQHF. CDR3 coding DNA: TGTGCCAGCAGTTTTCGTGCAGGGGTTGTTCAGCCCCAGCATTTT.